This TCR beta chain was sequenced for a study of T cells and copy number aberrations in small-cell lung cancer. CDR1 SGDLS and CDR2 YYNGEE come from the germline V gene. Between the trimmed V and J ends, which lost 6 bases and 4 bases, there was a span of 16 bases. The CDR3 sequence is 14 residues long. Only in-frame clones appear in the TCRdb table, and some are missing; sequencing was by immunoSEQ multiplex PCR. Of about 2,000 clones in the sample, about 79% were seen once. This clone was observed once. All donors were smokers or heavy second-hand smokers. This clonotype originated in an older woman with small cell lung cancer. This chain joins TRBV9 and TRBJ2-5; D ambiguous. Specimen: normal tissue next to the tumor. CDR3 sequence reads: CASNVPLPGETQYF. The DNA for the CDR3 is TGTGCCAGCAACGTCCCCCTTCCAGGAGAGACCCAGTACTTC.